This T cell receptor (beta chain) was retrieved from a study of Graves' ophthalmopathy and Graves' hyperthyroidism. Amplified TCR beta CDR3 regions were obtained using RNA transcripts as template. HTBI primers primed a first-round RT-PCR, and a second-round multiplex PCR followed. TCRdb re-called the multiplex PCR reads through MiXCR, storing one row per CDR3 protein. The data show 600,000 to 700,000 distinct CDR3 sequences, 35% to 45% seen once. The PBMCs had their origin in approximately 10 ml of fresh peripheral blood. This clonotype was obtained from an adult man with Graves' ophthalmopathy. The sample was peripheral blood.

CDR3 coding DNA: TGTGCCTGCAATGAAAGAGGGCTCTATGGCTACGAGCAGTACTTC. It yields the protein CACNERGLYGYEQYF. V gene TRBV2 combines with J gene TRBJ2-7, with a weak D call TRBD2 (5 bases). V lost 11 bases and J 3 bases, leaving 23 bases between the germline ends. Looked up from germline, CDR1 is SNHLY and CDR2 is FYNNEI. The CDR3 is 15 amino acids.